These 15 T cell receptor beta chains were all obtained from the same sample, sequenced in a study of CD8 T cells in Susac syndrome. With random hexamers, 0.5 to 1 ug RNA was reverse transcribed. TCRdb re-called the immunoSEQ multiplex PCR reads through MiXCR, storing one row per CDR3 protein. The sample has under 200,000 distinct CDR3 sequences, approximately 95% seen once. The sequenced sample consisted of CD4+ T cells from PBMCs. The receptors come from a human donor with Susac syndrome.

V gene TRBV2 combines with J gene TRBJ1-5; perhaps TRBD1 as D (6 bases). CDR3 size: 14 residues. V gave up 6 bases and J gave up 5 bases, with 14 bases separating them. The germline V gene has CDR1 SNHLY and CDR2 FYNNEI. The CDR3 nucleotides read TGTGCCAGCAGCCCCGACAGGATAGATCAGCCCCAGCATTTT. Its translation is CASSPDRIDQPQHF.

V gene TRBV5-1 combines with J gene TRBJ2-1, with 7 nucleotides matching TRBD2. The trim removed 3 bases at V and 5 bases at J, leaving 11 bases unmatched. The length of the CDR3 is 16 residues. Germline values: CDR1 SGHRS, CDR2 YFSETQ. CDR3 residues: CASSSRGAGAHNEQFF. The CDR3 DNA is TGCGCCAGCAGCTCCCGAGGCGCGGGAGCCCACAATGAGCAGTTCTTC.

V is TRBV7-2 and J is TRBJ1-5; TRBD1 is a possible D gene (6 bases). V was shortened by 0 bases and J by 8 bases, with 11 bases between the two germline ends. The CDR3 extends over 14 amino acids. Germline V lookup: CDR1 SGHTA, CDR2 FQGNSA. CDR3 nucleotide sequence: TGTGCCAGCAGCTTAGCGGACAGCCTAAAGCCCCAGCATTTT. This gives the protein CASSLADSLKPQHF.

Written as DNA, the CDR3 is TGTGCCTGGAGTAGGGACAGGCTAGGACCCCTAAACATTCAGTACTTC. It translates to CAWSRDRLGPLNIQYF. The rearrangement links TRBV30 to TRBJ2-4; TRBD1 matches 8 bases. The V and J ends lost 2 bases and 6 bases, in that order; junction bases with no gene match: 12. The CDR3 contains 16 residues. CDR1 and CDR2 (germline): GTSNPN, SVGIG (reference sequence).

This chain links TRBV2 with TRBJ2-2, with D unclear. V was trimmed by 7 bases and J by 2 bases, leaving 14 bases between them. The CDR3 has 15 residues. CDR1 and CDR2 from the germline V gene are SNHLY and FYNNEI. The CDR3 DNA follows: TGTGCCAGCACCCGGGCGCAGGCCAACACCGGGGAGCTGTTTTTT. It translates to CASTRAQANTGELFF.

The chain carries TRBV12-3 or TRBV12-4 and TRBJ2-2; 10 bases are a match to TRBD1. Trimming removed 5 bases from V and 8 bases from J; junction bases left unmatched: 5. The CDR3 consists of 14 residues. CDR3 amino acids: CASSPGQGVGELFF. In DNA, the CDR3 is TGTGCCAGCAGTCCTGGACAGGGGGTAGGGGAGCTGTTTTTT.

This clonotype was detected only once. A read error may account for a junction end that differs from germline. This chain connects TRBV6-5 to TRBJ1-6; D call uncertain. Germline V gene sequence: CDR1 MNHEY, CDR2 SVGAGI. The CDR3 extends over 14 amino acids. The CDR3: CASSRTEYNSPLHF. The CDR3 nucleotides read TGTGCCAGCTCCAGGACCGAATATAATTCACCCCTCCATTTT.

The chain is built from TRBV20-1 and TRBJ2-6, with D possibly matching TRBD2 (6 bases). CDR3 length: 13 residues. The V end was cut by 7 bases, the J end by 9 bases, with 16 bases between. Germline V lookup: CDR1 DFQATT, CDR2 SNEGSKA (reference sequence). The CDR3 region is CSVSTSLGNVLTF. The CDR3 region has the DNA TGCAGTGTTTCGACTAGTCTGGGCAACGTCCTGACTTTC.

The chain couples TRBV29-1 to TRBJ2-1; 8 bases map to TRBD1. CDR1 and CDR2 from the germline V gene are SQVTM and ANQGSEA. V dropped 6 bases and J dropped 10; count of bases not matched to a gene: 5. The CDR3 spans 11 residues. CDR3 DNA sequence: TGCAGCGTAGGCCGGGACAGGGAGCAGTTCTTC. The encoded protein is CSVGRDREQFF.

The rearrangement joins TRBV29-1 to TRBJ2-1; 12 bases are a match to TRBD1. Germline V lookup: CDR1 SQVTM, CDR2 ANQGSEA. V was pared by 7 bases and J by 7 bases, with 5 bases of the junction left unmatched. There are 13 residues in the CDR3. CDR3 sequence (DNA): TGCAGCGCTCGGGACAGGGGGCGAAATGAGCAGTTCTTC. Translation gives CSARDRGRNEQFF.

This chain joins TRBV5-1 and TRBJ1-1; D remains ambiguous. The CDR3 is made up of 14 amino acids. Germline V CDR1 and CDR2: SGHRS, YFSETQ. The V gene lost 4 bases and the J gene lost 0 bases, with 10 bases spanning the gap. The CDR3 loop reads CASSLGRLNTEAFF. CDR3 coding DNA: TGCGCCAGCAGCCTCGGGAGGTTGAACACTGAAGCTTTCTTT.

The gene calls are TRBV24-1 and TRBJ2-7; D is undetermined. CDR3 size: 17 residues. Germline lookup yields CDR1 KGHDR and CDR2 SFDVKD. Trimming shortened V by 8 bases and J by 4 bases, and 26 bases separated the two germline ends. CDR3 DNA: TGTGCCACCAAAGCACCCCCACCCCCCACGTCCGCTTACGAGCAGTACTTC. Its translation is CATKAPPPPTSAYEQYF.

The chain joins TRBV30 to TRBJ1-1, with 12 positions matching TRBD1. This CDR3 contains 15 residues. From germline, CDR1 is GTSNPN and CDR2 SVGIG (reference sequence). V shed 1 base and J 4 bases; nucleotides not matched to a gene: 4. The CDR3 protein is CAWSDGTGGSTEAFF. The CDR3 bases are TGTGCCTGGAGTGATGGGACAGGGGGCTCCACTGAAGCTTTCTTT.

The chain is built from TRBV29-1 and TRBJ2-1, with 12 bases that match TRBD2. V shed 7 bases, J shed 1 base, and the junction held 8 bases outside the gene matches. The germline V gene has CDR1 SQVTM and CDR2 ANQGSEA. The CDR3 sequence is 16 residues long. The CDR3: CSARRTSGASYNEQFF. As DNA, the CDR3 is TGCAGCGCGCGCCGGACTAGCGGGGCATCCTACAATGAGCAGTTCTTC.

CDR3 amino acids: CASSLSLAGTYNEQFF. DNA of the CDR3: TGTGCCAGCAGCCTATCACTAGCGGGGACCTACAATGAGCAGTTCTTC. This chain links TRBV4-2 with TRBJ2-1, with 10 nucleotides matching TRBD2. The V gene end was trimmed by 4 bases and the J gene end by 2 bases; junction bases not matched to a gene: 5. Per the germline V gene, CDR1 is LGHNA and CDR2 is YNFKEQ. The length of the CDR3 is 16 residues.